One T cell receptor beta chain is described in this entry. As yet, its antigen is unknown. This entry comes from a study of vaccination and CD4 T cells after COVID-19. Study outcomes and limitations: SARS-CoV-2-reactive clonotype medians increased from about 20 to 38, not significantly.

Sequenced with the Oncomine TCR Beta short-read assay was DNA taken from cultured CD4+ T cells. Cultures of CD4+ T cells served as the source for extracting genomic DNA. TCRdb passed the PCR reads through MiXCR, listing each CDR3 protein once. The data show approximately 9,500 distinct CDR3 sequences, around a third seen once. The CDR3 runs to 13 residues. Trimming cost V 2 bases and J 0 bases, with 5 bases left between them. In germline, CDR1 is SGDLS, CDR2 YYNGEE. Documented treatment: approximately 9-day PBMC culture with coronavirus spike peptide pools or control peptides (ViraFEST assay). Fresh replacement IL-2 medium substituted for half the medium on days 3 and 7.

Sample: CD4+ T cells from blood, cultured in vitro, taken after SARS-CoV-2 vaccination. The chain carries TRBV9 and TRBJ1-1; no firm D call. The receptor comes from a human donor who had recovered from COVID-19. CDR3: CASSVGMNTEAFF. CDR3 DNA: TGTGCCAGCAGCGTGGGGATGAACACTGAAGCTTTCTTT.